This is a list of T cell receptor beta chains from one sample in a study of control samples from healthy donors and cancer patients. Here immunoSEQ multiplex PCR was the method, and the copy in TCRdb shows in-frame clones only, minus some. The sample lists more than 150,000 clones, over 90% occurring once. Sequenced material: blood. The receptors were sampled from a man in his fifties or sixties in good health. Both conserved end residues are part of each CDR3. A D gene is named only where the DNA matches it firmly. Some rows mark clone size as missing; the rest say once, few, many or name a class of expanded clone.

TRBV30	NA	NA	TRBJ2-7	TGTGCCTGGAGTGTAGGTAACGAGCAGTACTTC	CAWSVGNEQYF
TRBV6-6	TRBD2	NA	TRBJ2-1	TGTGCCAGCAGTTATGGGCGGGAGAATGAGCAGTTCTTC	CASSYGRENEQFF
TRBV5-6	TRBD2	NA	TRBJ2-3	TGTGCCAGCAGCTACGGACTAGCGGGAGGGGCGCAGTATTTT	CASSYGLAGGAQYF
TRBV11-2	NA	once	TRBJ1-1	TGTGCCAGCAGCTTGGTCCCTGACACTGAAGCTTTCTTT	CASSLVPDTEAFF
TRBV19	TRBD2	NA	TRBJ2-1	TGTGCCAGTAGTATGGGGCTAGCGGGAGATGAGCAGTTCTTC	CASSMGLAGDEQFF
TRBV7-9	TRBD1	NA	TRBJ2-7	TGTGCCAGCAGCTTATGGAGTCCCGGGACAGGGGCCTACGAGCAGTACTTC	CASSLWSPGTGAYEQYF
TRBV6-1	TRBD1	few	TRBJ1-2	TGTGCCAGCAGTGAAAAACCGGGACAGACCAACTATGGCTACACCTTC	CASSEKPGQTNYGYTF
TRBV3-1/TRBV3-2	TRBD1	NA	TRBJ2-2	TGTGCCAGCAGCCAAGCAGGTCAGGGGGCTTCCGGGGAGCTGTTTTTT	CASSQAGQGASGELFF
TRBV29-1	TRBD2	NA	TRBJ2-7	TGCAGCGTTGGCCTGGGGACTACCTACGAGCAGTACTTC	CSVGLGTTYEQYF
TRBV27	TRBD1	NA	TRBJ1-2	TGTGCCAGCAGTTTACGGGGGACAGGGGCCCTAGCTAACTATGGCTACACCTTC	CASSLRGTGALANYGYTF
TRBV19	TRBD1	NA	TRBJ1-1	TGTGCCAGTAGTTCCGGACAGGGCCTAATGAACACTGAAGCTTTCTTT	CASSSGQGLMNTEAFF
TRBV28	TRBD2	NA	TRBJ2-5	TGTGCCAGCACCATCCGGGGGGGCCAAGAGACCCAGTACTTC	CASTIRGGQETQYF
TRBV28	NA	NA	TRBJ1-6	TGTGCCAGCACGGGACGGCATTCACCCCTCCACTTT	CASTGRHSPLHF
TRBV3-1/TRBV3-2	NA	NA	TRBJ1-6	TGTGCCAGCAGCCACAGTGGCAGTTTTGTGAATTCACCCCTCCACTTT	CASSHSGSFVNSPLHF
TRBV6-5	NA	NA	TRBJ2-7	TGTGCCAGCAGTTACCGCCCGGACTACGAGCAGTACTTC	CASSYRPDYEQYF
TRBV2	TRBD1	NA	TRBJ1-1	TGTGCCAGCAGTCTTCAGGGGGGGAACACTGAAGCTTTCTTT	CASSLQGGNTEAFF
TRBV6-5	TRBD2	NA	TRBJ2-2	TGTGCCACCGCTAGCGGGAAACGCACCGGGGAGCTGTTTTTT	CATASGKRTGELFF